These 9 T cell receptor beta chains came from one sample sequenced in a study of T-cell reconstitution after alpha-beta-depleted transplantation in children. TCRbeta library preparation incorporated unique molecular identifiers. TCRdb reprocessed the PCR reads via MiXCR and lists one record per CDR3 protein. The sample records under 400,000 distinct CDR3 sequences, around 25% being singletons. Source: PBMCs, mostly from graft donor cells, taken 180 days after TCRalphabeta/CD19-depleted stem cell transplant. The source is a male patient aged 10-17 years who had a stem cell transplant for acute lymphoblastic leukemia, so the T cells may come from the graft donor.

This clonotype was recorded many times. V is TRBV25-1 and J is TRBJ2-1; D is unresolved. CDR1 and CDR2 from the germline V gene are MGHDK and SYGVNS. The CDR3 is 10 amino acids. V was trimmed by 5 bases and J by 4 bases, leaving 0 bases between them. CDR3 DNA: TGTGCCAGCAGTTACAATGAGCAGTTCTTC. Its translation is CASSYNEQFF.

This clonotype has a single count. This chain joins TRBV11-2 and TRBJ2-1, with 14 bases matching TRBD2. The CDR3 extends over 21 amino acids. Trimming removed 5 bases from V and 4 bases from J; junction bases left unmatched: 19. Germline-derived CDR1 and CDR2 are SGHAT and FQNNGV. CDR3 DNA sequence: TGTGCCAGCAGCACCAACCGGCCGGGACTAGCGGGAGAAGGGTATTACAATGAGCAGTTCTTC. The encoded protein is CASSTNRPGLAGEGYYNEQFF.

This clonotype appeared a few times. The rearrangement links TRBV12-3 or TRBV12-4 to TRBJ2-1; D ambiguous. V was shortened by 2 bases and J by 6 bases, with 17 bases between the two germline ends. The CDR3 loop spans 16 amino acids. In nucleotides, the CDR3 is TGTGCCAGCAGTTTAAGGTCCCGCGCTGGCGCCAATGAGCAGTTCTTC. It yields the protein CASSLRSRAGANEQFF.

The CDR3 here is CASRRQGISYEQYF. The CDR3 DNA reads TGCGCCAGCAGAAGACAGGGGATAAGCTACGAGCAGTACTTC. V and J are TRBV10-2 and TRBJ2-7, with TRBD1 matching over 8 bases. This CDR3 spans 14 amino acids. The germline V gene encodes CDR1 WSHSY and CDR2 SAAADI. V was pared by 6 bases and J by 3 bases, with 7 bases of the junction left unmatched.

J is TRBJ1-5 and V is TRBV12-3 or TRBV12-4, with TRBD1 matching 8 bases. The CDR3 contains 17 residues. The J segment lost 3 bases and the V segment lost 6 bases, leaving 13 bases of the junction unmatched. The CDR3 spells CASRPAGGVRDNQPQHF. The CDR3 bases are TGTGCCAGCAGACCTGCAGGGGGCGTTAGGGACAATCAGCCCCAGCATTTT.

V is TRBV5-8 and J is TRBJ1-5; D remains unclear. V was pared by 0 bases and J by 5 bases, with 0 bases between. CDR1 SGHTS and CDR2 YDEGEE come from the germline V gene. This CDR3 contains 11 residues. CDR3 DNA: TGTGCCAGCAGCTTGGATCAGCCCCAGCATTTT. This sequence encodes CASSLDQPQHF.

This chain uses TRBV18 with TRBJ2-7, with D perhaps matching TRBD1 or TRBD2 (5 bases each). The germline gives CDR1 KGHSH, CDR2 LQKENI. This CDR3 spans 15 amino acids. V shed 0 bases and J shed 2 bases, with 11 bases lying between them. The CDR3 is CASSPPTDYTYEQYF. CDR3 sequence (DNA): TGTGCCAGCTCACCACCGACAGACTATACCTACGAGCAGTACTTC.

The rearrangement uses TRBV9 and TRBJ2-7; either TRBD1 or TRBD2 may fit D (5 bases each). The CDR3 spans 14 residues. From germline, CDR1 is SGDLS and CDR2 YYNGEE. V was trimmed by 3 bases and J by 6 bases, leaving 16 bases between them. CDR3 loop: CASSATGTTFEQYF. CDR3 coding DNA: TGTGCCAGCAGCGCCACCGGGACCACTTTCGAGCAGTACTTC.

The chain is built from TRBV10-3 and TRBJ2-3; 10 nucleotides agree with TRBD2. Germline V CDR1 and CDR2: ENHRY, SYGVKD. This CDR3 region has 16 residues. V shed 6 bases, J shed 3 bases, and the junction held 9 bases outside the gene matches. The CDR3 here is CAIRKREGTGTDTQYF. In DNA, the CDR3 is TGTGCCATCAGAAAGCGGGAGGGCACGGGAACAGATACGCAGTATTTT.